This TCR beta chain was identified during a study of shared clonotypes between healthy human individuals (dated by TCRdb to 2020 to 2021). Broadly, across the study: Three men and a couple of women, aged 18 to 49 years, made up the cohort. For each donor, three plates each were used for CD4 naive and CD4 memory, two plates were used for CD8 naive, and one plate was used for CD8 memory. To estimate repertoire size and how much clonotypes are shared between individuals, the study performed deep sequencing of blood TCR repertoires from five healthy adults. To increase sequencing depth and limit assay-specific biases, different laboratories used diverse techniques to prepare libraries and sequence TCR repertoires. Leukapheresis yielded between about 0.85 and 9.5 billion PBMCs per donor.

Using the deep immunoSEQ assay, multiplex PCR amplified TCR CDR3 regions from genomic DNA. Extracted genomic DNA from each cell subset was distributed evenly across all wells of several immunoSEQ 96-well plates, and each plate was treated as a replicate. For sorted subsets, about 200 ng genomic DNA, equal to about 30,000 T cell genomes, was loaded into each replicate PCR. Purified libraries were measured with a Qubit 3.0 fluorometer, size-checked on a Bioanalyzer 2100, and measured again with the KAPA Library Quantification kit. Every immunoSEQ 96-well plate was sequenced on a dedicated single-read 150-cycle Illumina NextSeq 550 flow cell. Per the source publication's procedure: Because the immunoSEQ output included only junctional sequences and no quality scores, the filtering could not be the same as the filtering used for full-length reads. Sequences were annotated with PyIR, a Python wrapper for IgBLAST v1.9, using IMGT germline references to assign V/J genes and CDR3. Reads were filtered out if the reads had weak V/J assignments (E-value above 1e-6), no CDR3, stop codons, out-of-frame junctions, or ambiguous translated residues. A V3J clonotype was defined by an identical inferred V gene, J gene, and CDR3 amino acid sequence. To compute the percentage overlap between repertoires, the number of shared unique clonotypes was divided by the size of the smaller repertoire. Three approaches were used to assess repertoire richness: RTK rarefaction, the Chao1 estimator, and Recon v2.1 estimates of unobserved clonotypes. Generation probabilities were computed with OLGA for all TCRbeta clonotypes obtained by the gDNA method from several donors. TCRdb took this table from immuneACCESS and kept in-frame rearrangements with V and J called. Such tables lack part of the clones; where checked against another copy, unresolved V genes explain under half of the gap, and the rest is unexplained. The D gene and trimming were derived from the DNA, and the V and J assignments and clone size from that table. This sample has 190,000 or so clones in its table, and roughly 91% of those were observed once. 0.065% to 0.07% of the sample is taken by the ten largest.

Here is what the overall study found, with its caveats: Clonotypes shared by all four sorted-subset donors showed higher generation probabilities than non-shared clonotypes. Even with the large sequencing depth, rarefaction of the sorted-subset datasets indicated that sequencing was incomplete. Because the study included a small number of donors, the genetic and exposure-history diversity represented was limited. Across a handful of donors, roughly 5.1% of naive CD4, roughly 3.8% of naive CD8, 2.3% of memory CD4, and around 0.4% of memory CD8 clonotypes were shared. Pairwise subsampling indicated that sequencing depth was expected to affect the degree of clonotype sharing among donors. Only blood was sampled, and tissue TCR repertoires likely differ from those in blood. Estimated clonotype richness was generally larger for naive than for memory subsets.

CDR1 and CDR2 are read off the germline V gene as SGHRS and YFSETQ. From the cysteine up to the phenylalanine, the CDR3 has a length of 17 residues. This entry keeps only the CDR3 DNA: 51 bases, framed from base 1. The germline V and J ends show losses of 0 bases and 6 bases respectively, and no gene match explains 14 bases of the junction. In regard to this clone: Its antigen specificity is not known. No much larger clone exists at a distance of one base, and base qualities are not known.

Healthy HIV-negative adults with no recently reported acute infections or vaccinations were included as donors. Only Caucasian adults living in Nashville, Tennessee, USA were represented among the donors. CD4+ T cells were enriched by magnetic negative selection, after which naive cells were positively selected on CD45RA and the negative fraction was taken as the memory subset. Blood was obtained by leukapheresis, after which PBMCs were separated by Ficoll-Histopaque density gradient centrifugation and cryopreserved in liquid nitrogen vapor phase. Analytical flow cytometry was used to check the purity and quantity of each magnetically sorted T cell population. Genomic DNA was isolated from each sorted fraction and quantified by UV absorbance on a Nanodrop 2000c.

Specimen: naive CD4+ T cells sorted from blood. Explained via the paper, the cell subset or site label denotes: CD45RA+ positively selected. The V gene is TRBV5-1 and the J gene is TRBJ2-7, with 8 bases aligning to TRBD1. The clonotype comes from a woman aged 25 to 39 in good health. The sequence in DNA is TGCGCCAGCAGCTTGGGGAACGGACAGGGAGGCCCCCTCGAGCAGTACTTC. The resulting protein is CASSLGNGQGGPLEQYF.